The next 22 T cell receptor beta chains were all read from a single sample in a study of T cells in Graves' hyperthyroidism and ophthalmopathy. TCR beta CDR3 regions were amplified from RNA transcripts. Carried out on the TCR CDR3, a first-round RT-PCR used the HTBI primer set. MiXCR was run by TCRdb on the multiplex PCR reads, yielding one entry per CDR3 protein. The sample holds about 290,000 distinct CDR3 sequences, around 20% seen once. Sequencing was performed on blood. These receptors all come from a man over 45 with Graves' ophthalmopathy.

This clonotype occurred many times. The gene calls are TRBV20-1 and TRBJ1-1, with TRBD1 matching over 7 bases. This CDR3 region has 12 residues. V shed 6 bases, J shed 7 bases, and the junction held 8 bases outside the gene matches. Germline-derived CDR1 and CDR2 are DFQATT and SNEGSKA (reference sequence). CDR3 in DNA: TGCAGTGCCACCGACAGGGAGGGTGAAGCTTTCTTT. This encodes CSATDREGEAFF.

This clonotype occurred a few times. The V and J genes are TRBV12-3 or TRBV12-4 and TRBJ2-6; the match to TRBD2 covers 9 bases. Trimming at V came to 6 bases and at J to 4 bases, leaving 10 bases not matched to a gene. The CDR3 totals 17 residues. DNA of the CDR3: TGTGCCAGCAGGGCGGGAGGGCTGTCCTCGGGGGCCAACGTCCTGACTTTC. Translating it yields CASRAGGLSSGANVLTF.

The chain employs TRBV10-3 and TRBJ2-3, with 11 bases aligning to TRBD2. V lost 4 bases, J lost 1 base, and 1 base stayed unmatched. The V gene's germline CDR1 is ENHRY and CDR2 SYGVKD. This CDR3 region has 15 residues. The CDR3 spells CAISATSGGTDTQYF. The CDR3 DNA is TGTGCCATCAGTGCGACTAGCGGGGGCACAGATACGCAGTATTTT.

This clonotype was detected many times. The genes are TRBV13 and TRBJ2-7; no definite D call. The V gene's germline CDR1 is PRHDT and CDR2 FYEKMQ (reference sequence). The V end was cut by 0 bases, the J end by 1 base, with 7 bases between. The CDR3 has 14 amino acids. The CDR3 loop reads CASSLGRISYEQYF. CDR3 DNA: TGTGCCAGCAGCTTAGGCCGGATTTCCTACGAGCAGTACTTC.

There are a few counts of this clonotype. The chain links TRBV28 to TRBJ2-7; weak D call: TRBD1 (5 bases). Germline V CDR1 and CDR2: MDHEN, SYDVKM. The V and J ends lost 2 bases and 4 bases respectively, with 12 bases between them. The CDR3 runs to 14 residues. The DNA for the CDR3 is TGTGCCAGCAGTTTAATGGCAGGGTCTTACGAGCAGTACTTC. It yields the protein CASSLMAGSYEQYF.

This clonotype was recorded many times. J is TRBJ2-2 and V is TRBV28; the D gene is possibly TRBD1 (6 bases). The V gene's germline CDR1 is MDHEN and CDR2 SYDVKM. Trimming took 5 bases from V and 6 from J, leaving 19 bases between them. This CDR3 is built from 16 residues. CDR3 in amino acids: CASSREGHVRPGELFF. CDR3 DNA sequence: TGTGCCAGCAGTAGAGAGGGACACGTAAGGCCCGGGGAGCTGTTTTTT.

This clonotype appeared a few times. The chain joins TRBV20-1 to TRBJ2-7; D possibly matches TRBD1 or TRBD2 (5 bases each). The V end lost 3 bases, the J end lost 0 bases, and 12 bases lay between the germline ends. The germline V gene has CDR1 DFQATT and CDR2 SNEGSKA (reference sequence). This CDR3 spans 14 amino acids. The CDR3 DNA follows: TGCAGTGCTAGGTCCGGGGCCTACTCCTACGAGCAGTACTTC. Translated, it gives CSARSGAYSYEQYF.

The chain couples TRBV10-3 to TRBJ2-7, with 7 bases matching TRBD1. Trimming cost V 6 bases and J 2 bases; bases outside gene matches: 4. The CDR3 sequence is 13 residues long. The germline CDR1 and CDR2 sequences are ENHRY and SYGVKD. The CDR3 region is CAISGQEPYEQYF. CDR3 nucleotides: TGTGCCATCAGCGGACAGGAGCCCTACGAGCAGTACTTC.

This clonotype was counted ten times or more. The V gene is TRBV20-1, the J gene TRBJ2-7; the match to TRBD1 covers 7 bases. The CDR3 has 13 amino acids. The J segment lost 3 bases and the V segment lost 6 bases, leaving 8 bases of the junction unmatched. CDR1 is DFQATT, CDR2 SNEGSKA, per germline (reference sequence). CDR3 coding DNA: TGCAGTGCCGAGACAGGGATCAGCTACGAGCAGTACTTC. Translating it yields CSAETGISYEQYF.

The rearrangement joins TRBV9 to TRBJ2-5; 12 nucleotides match TRBD2. The CDR3 extends over 19 amino acids. The V gene's germline CDR1 is SGDLS and CDR2 YYNGEE. The V gene end was trimmed by 1 base and the J gene end by 1 base; junction bases not matched to a gene: 11. CDR3 region: CASSVSQAPSGRAQETQYF. CDR3 bases: TGTGCCAGCAGCGTAAGTCAGGCCCCTAGCGGGAGGGCCCAAGAGACCCAGTACTTC. Complete variable domain (other parts from reference TRBV9 and TRBJ2-5): DSGVTQTPKHLITATGQRVTLRCSPRSGDLSVYWYQQSLDQGLQFLIQYYNGEERAKGNILERFSAQQFPDLHSELNLSSLELGDSALYFCASSVSQAPSGRAQETQYFGPGTRLLVL.

About this clonotype itself: At one boundary the junction diverges from the germline segment, which might be a read error. The V call is TRBV5-1, the J call TRBJ2-2; 9 positions agree with TRBD1. The germline CDR1 and CDR2 sequences are SGHRS and YFSETQ. The CDR3 is 17 residues long. As DNA, the CDR3 is TGCGCCAGCAGATACGCTGGTGGGACAGGGAGCACCCGGGAGCTGTTTTTT. Protein product: CASRYAGGTGSTRELFF. Filled out from reference TRBV5-1 and TRBJ2-2, the complete variable domain reads KAGVTQTPRYLIKTRGQQVTLSCSPISGHRSVSWYQQTPGQGLQFLFEYFSETQRNKGNFPGRFSGRQFSNSRSEMNVSTLELGDSALYLCASRYAGGTGSTRELFFGEGSRLTVL.

For this clonotype: A much larger clone sits a single nucleotide away, making a read error possible. The chain carries TRBV10-3 and TRBJ1-1; D gene unclear. Germline V gene sequence: CDR1 ENHRY, CDR2 SYGVKD. V dropped 7 bases and J dropped 11 bases, with 20 bases sitting between them. The CDR3 contains 13 residues. As DNA, the CDR3 is TGTGCCATCATGGTGCCGGGAGCTCTGAGGGCTTTCTTT. This encodes CAIMVPGALRAFF.

This clonotype was observed a few times. Sequence at one end of the junction differs from germline and may be a read error. The chain employs TRBV18 and TRBJ2-7, with D possibly TRBD1 on 6 matching bases. From germline, CDR1 is KGHSH and CDR2 LQKENI. CDR3 length: 13 residues. The CDR3 nucleotides are TGCGCCAGCAGTCTACAGGGCCGGGGCGAGCAGTACTTC. Translating gives CASSLQGRGEQYF.

The chain combines TRBV5-1 with TRBJ2-5; TRBD1 agrees at 8 bases. The CDR3 contains 14 residues. V shed 4 bases and J 5 bases; nucleotides not matched to a gene: 7. Germline assignment: CDR1 SGHRS and CDR2 YFSETQ. The CDR3 reads CASSRDRPRETQYF. CDR3 DNA: TGCGCCAGCAGCCGGGACAGGCCCCGGGAGACCCAGTACTTC.

V gene TRBV12-3 or TRBV12-4 combines with J gene TRBJ2-1; D remains ambiguous. The CDR3 spans 11 residues. V was pared by 3 bases and J by 9 bases, with 6 bases between. In nucleotides, the CDR3 is TGTGCCAGCAGTTTTAGAGGTGAGCAGTTCTTC. Protein: CASSFRGEQFF.

The chain is built from TRBV11-2 and TRBJ2-3; 11 nucleotides line up with TRBD2. Germline CDR1 reads SGHAT; CDR2 reads FQNNGV. The CDR3 is made up of 16 amino acids. V shed 1 base, J shed 6 bases, and the junction held 6 bases outside the gene matches. This CDR3 is CASSLGPLAGGDTQYF. Here the CDR3 DNA reads TGTGCCAGCAGCTTAGGTCCCCTAGCGGGAGGCGATACGCAGTATTTT.

At least ten counts were recorded for this clonotype. V is TRBV20-1 and J is TRBJ2-7, with unresolved D. The V gene lost 3 bases and the J gene lost 2 bases, with 8 bases spanning the gap. The V gene's germline CDR1 is DFQATT and CDR2 SNEGSKA (reference sequence). This CDR3 is 12 amino acids long. In DNA form, the CDR3 reads TGCAGTGCTAGTGGCGGCGCCTACGAGCAGTACTTC. Amino acid sequence: CSASGGAYEQYF.

Many counts were recorded for this clonotype. This rearrangement joins TRBV20-1 to TRBJ1-2; no clear D. With 7 bases removed from V and 8 bases from J, the gap between germline ends came to 20 bases. This CDR3 spans 13 amino acids. CDR1 is DFQATT, CDR2 SNEGSKA, per germline (reference sequence). In nucleotides, the CDR3 is TGCAGTGTGGAAGGGAAGGGATTTGGCGGCTACACCTTC. Its translation is CSVEGKGFGGYTF.

This clonotype was seen more than once but under ten times. The V and J genes are TRBV2 and TRBJ2-6, with D tentatively TRBD2 (6 bases). Trimming took 8 bases from V and 0 from J, leaving 14 bases between them. This CDR3 has 16 residues. Germline-derived CDR1 and CDR2 are SNHLY and FYNNEI. The chain's CDR3 is CASSLGGVSGANVLTF. In DNA form, the CDR3 reads TGTGCCAGCTCGCTAGGAGGGGTCTCTGGGGCCAACGTCCTGACTTTC.

This clonotype was seen many times. The chain combines TRBV2 with TRBJ1-2; tentatively, D is TRBD1 (5 bases). This CDR3 has 15 residues. CDR1 SNHLY and CDR2 FYNNEI come from the germline V gene. Trimming took 4 bases from V and 0 from J, leaving 12 bases between them. The CDR3: CASSGDQDPNYGYTF. The CDR3 DNA sequence: TGTGCCAGCAGTGGGGACCAGGATCCTAACTATGGCTACACCTTC.

On this clonotype itself: This sequence may be a read error, since a much larger clone differs from it by one base. The rearrangement uses TRBV14 and TRBJ2-7, with 7 positions matching TRBD1. There are 13 residues in the CDR3. Germline trimming cut 1 base from V and 3 bases from J; bases unmatched to any gene: 0. Germline CDR1 SGHDN, CDR2 FVKESK. CDR3 protein: CASSQAGGYEQYF. CDR3 bases: TGTGCCAGCAGCCAAGCAGGGGGCTACGAGCAGTACTTC.

Written as DNA, the CDR3 is TGTGCCAGCAGCCCCCCGGGACAGGGAAAGGACATTCAGTACTTC. Its translation is CASSPPGQGKDIQYF. The chain links TRBV7-9 to TRBJ2-4; 9 bases are shared with TRBD1. From germline, CDR1 is SEHNR and CDR2 FQNEAQ (reference sequence). There are 15 residues in the CDR3. V dropped 5 bases and J dropped 8; count of bases not matched to a gene: 10.